This T cell receptor beta chain was retrieved from a study of blood T cell repertoires in COVID-19. For the study at large: Acute-phase and convalescent COVID-19 samples originated in the United States, Italy and Spain.

Original methodology: Researchers report that nucleated cell counts were estimated from reference gene primer amplification. Sequencing was performed with immunoSEQ multiplex PCR; in TCRdb, only in-frame clones are kept and a portion is missing. Clonal size and the V and J genes are those of that table, whereas D and trimming came from the DNA. The repertoire holds under 300,000 clones, with 83% as singletons. In its sample, this clone was seen a few times. The receptor was derived from a woman aged 45-65 years who had recovered from COVID-19. Sequencing input: peripheral blood.

CDR3 sequence reads: CASNTDRDNSPLHF. CDR3 in DNA: TGTGCCAGTAACACCGACAGGGACAATTCACCCCTCCACTTT. J is TRBJ1-6 and V is TRBV19; 7 positions agree with TRBD1. The length of the CDR3 is 14 residues. Germline CDR1 LNHDA, CDR2 SQIVND (reference sequence). The trim removed 7 bases at V and 7 bases at J, leaving 7 bases unmatched. The variable domain in full, with the rest retrieved from reference TRBV19 and TRBJ1-6, is DGGITQSPKYLFRKEGQNVTLSCEQNLNHDAMYWYRQDPGQGLRLIYYSQIVNDFQKGDIAEGYSVSREKKESFPLTVTSAQKNPTAFYLCASNTDRDNSPLHFGNGTRLTVT.